This T cell receptor (beta chain) was observed in a study of Graves' ophthalmopathy and Graves' hyperthyroidism. Trimming shortened V by 4 bases and J by 3 bases, and 19 bases separated the two germline ends. Germline V CDR1 and CDR2: MNHEY, SMNVEV (reference sequence). This CDR3 has 16 amino acids. Included hyperthyroidism patients were aged 18 to 65 and newly diagnosed (under 2 months' duration). Clinicians diagnosed using symptoms, serum thyroxine, TRAb, thyroid ultrasound and orbital computed tomography. Broader study findings: Using a 13-signature model, the authors split ophthalmopathy from stable hyperthyroidism, with 85% to 90% sensitivity and approximately 78% specificity. Both an approximately 69% sensitivity and an approximately 74% specificity characterized the model's predictions of ophthalmopathy progression.

Points on this clonotype: Antigen specificity is unknown.

RNA transcripts yielded amplified TCR beta CDR3 regions. HTBI primers were used in a first-round RT-PCR, which preceded a second-round multiplex PCR. TCRdb itself ran the multiplex PCR reads through MiXCR, one entry per CDR3 protein. The sample includes more than 1,000,000 distinct CDR3 sequences, about two fifths of them seen just once. V gene TRBV27 combines with J gene TRBJ2-7; D could derive from TRBD1 or TRBD2 (5 bases each). The sequenced sample consisted of peripheral blood or thyroid tissue (not recorded which). The receptor was isolated from an adult man with Graves' hyperthyroidism. This chain's CDR3 is CASSYTGALFYYEQYF. The CDR3 coding sequence is TGTGCCAGCAGTTATACCGGGGCACTCTTCTACTACGAGCAGTACTTC.